The 23 T cell receptor beta chains reported below all come from one sample, sequenced in a study of shared clonotypes between healthy human individuals. Method: immunoSEQ multiplex PCR; TCRdb's copy keeps in-frame clones and lacks some. The table has some 2,400,000 clones, under 97% seen once. Input material: naive CD4+ T cells sorted from blood. As for subset: CD45RA+ positively selected. All receptors derive from a man younger than 35 in good health.

The gene calls are TRBV2 and TRBJ2-7, with 10 bases matching TRBD1. CDR1 SNHLY and CDR2 FYNNEI come from the germline V gene. The junction had 5 bases not matched to a gene; V was cut back by 4 bases and J by 2 bases. The CDR3 has 15 residues. CDR3 in amino acids: CASSAWGQGPYEQYF. CDR3 DNA: TGTGCCAGCAGTGCCTGGGGACAGGGGCCCTACGAGCAGTACTTC.

The J gene is TRBJ1-2, the V gene TRBV4-1; D ambiguous. CDR1 MGHRA and CDR2 YSYEKL come from the germline V gene. Trimming cost V 2 bases and J 6 bases, with 16 bases left between them. This CDR3 comprises 15 residues. The CDR3 loop is CASSQTENIQNGYTF. DNA for the CDR3: TGCGCCAGCAGCCAAACCGAAAATATACAGAATGGCTACACCTTC.

The chain has TRBV2 and TRBJ1-4; D gene uncertain. This CDR3 contains 14 residues. The germline CDR1 and CDR2 sequences are SNHLY and FYNNEI. The V and J ends lost 8 bases and 2 bases respectively, with 12 bases between them. The CDR3 coding sequence is TGTGCCAGCGGGCCCGGGGTCACTAATGAAAAACTGTTTTTT. The encoded protein is CASGPGVTNEKLFF.

The rearrangement uses TRBV18 and TRBJ2-2, with D unresolved. CDR3 length: 13 amino acids. V was cut by 5 bases and J by 6 bases, with 10 bases left in between. CDR1 is KGHSH and CDR2 is LQKENI in the germline V gene. CDR3 DNA: TGTGCCAGCTCAACCGACGCCGCCGGGGAGCTGTTTTTT. It translates to CASSTDAAGELFF.

Concerning this clone itself: At the DNA level, this CDR3 is encoded by other sequences in the same sample as well. This chain joins TRBV18 and TRBJ2-7; TRBD1 matches at 7 bases. From germline, CDR1 is KGHSH and CDR2 LQKENI. With 2 bases clipped from V and 2 bases from J, the junction kept 3 bases outside the gene matches. There are 14 residues in the CDR3. The CDR3 spells CASSPSGTAYEQYF. CDR3 in DNA: TGTGCCAGCTCACCATCCGGGACAGCCTACGAGCAGTACTTC.

The V gene is TRBV9, the J gene TRBJ2-3; 7 bases line up with TRBD1. The CDR3 is made up of 16 amino acids. V lost 0 bases to trimming and J lost 0 bases; unmatched junction nucleotides: 4. Germline assignment: CDR1 SGDLS and CDR2 YYNGEE. CDR3 protein: CASSVDEGASTDTQYF. The DNA for the CDR3 is TGTGCCAGCAGCGTAGACGAGGGGGCCAGCACAGATACGCAGTATTTT.

The chain carries TRBV9 and TRBJ2-3; 14 nucleotides agree with TRBD2. V lost 3 bases to trimming and J lost 5 bases; unmatched junction nucleotides: 5. The CDR3 has 16 amino acids. The germline V gene has CDR1 SGDLS and CDR2 YYNGEE. In DNA, the CDR3 is TGTGCCAGCAGCGCAGAGGGACTAGCGGGGGTAGATACGCAGTATTTT. It specifies CASSAEGLAGVDTQYF.

The chain has TRBV21-1 and TRBJ2-7; the table calls TRBD1, which could not be checked here. TRBV21-1 is annotated as a pseudogene. The CDR3 runs 13 residues. The chain's CDR3 is CASSRGHSYEQYF. The DNA of the CDR3 is TGTGCCAGCAGCAGGGGCCATTCCTACGAGCAGTACTTC.

This clone was detected once. The J gene is TRBJ1-4, the V gene TRBV19, with TRBD1 identical over 8 bases. Germline V gene data show CDR1 as LNHDA and CDR2 as SQIVND (reference sequence). The CDR3 contains 14 residues. Losses at the gene ends were 6 bases for V and 7 bases for J; bases not matched to a gene: 7. CDR3 sequence reads: CASSRQGKGEKLFF. The CDR3 nucleotides read TGTGCCAGTAGCAGACAGGGGAAAGGTGAAAAACTGTTTTTT.

This clone was seen only once. This rearrangement joins TRBV29-1 to TRBJ2-7; 7 positions agree with TRBD2. The CDR3 covers 14 residues. V shed 7 bases, J shed 4 bases, and the junction held 13 bases outside the gene matches. Germline CDR1 reads SQVTM; CDR2 reads ANQGSEA. In nucleotides, the CDR3 is TGCAGCGGTGCACGACTAGCCCCGAAATACGAGCAGTACTTC. Residues: CSGARLAPKYEQYF.

The CDR3 nucleotides are TGTGCCAGTAGTCCGGACAGTTTGTCGAAACTGTTTTTT. This gives the protein CASSPDSLSKLFF. The V gene is TRBV19, the J gene TRBJ1-4; weak D call: TRBD1 (6 bases). CDR1 and CDR2 from the germline V gene are LNHDA and SQIVND (reference sequence). Trimming removed 5 bases from V and 11 bases from J, with 15 bases in between. This CDR3 is built from 13 residues.

V is TRBV25-1 and J is TRBJ1-1; 7 nucleotides agree with TRBD1. Germline CDR1 reads MGHDK; CDR2 reads SYGVNS. This CDR3 comprises 13 residues. The V segment lost 3 bases and the J segment 6 bases; nucleotides outside the gene matches: 4. The CDR3 DNA sequence: TGTGCCAGCAGTGACGACAGGGTAGCTGAAGCTTTCTTT. It encodes CASSDDRVAEAFF.

The chain links TRBV5-6 to TRBJ2-7; TRBD2 is a possible D gene (6 bases). CDR1 SGHDT and CDR2 YYEEEE come from the germline V gene. V was shortened by 2 bases and J by 3 bases, with 18 bases between the two germline ends. The CDR3 loop spans 16 amino acids. The CDR3 DNA is TGTGCCAGCAGCTTCGGTGGCCGCGGGGCTCTCTACGAGCAGTACTTC. It codes for CASSFGGRGALYEQYF.

The gene calls are TRBV10-3 and TRBJ1-1; 7 positions match TRBD1. The CDR3 length is 14 residues. The germline CDR1 and CDR2 sequences are ENHRY and SYGVKD. J gave up 1 base and V 6 bases, and 5 bases lay outside the gene matches. CDR3 in amino acids: CAIRKGQANTEAFF. CDR3 DNA: TGTGCCATCAGAAAAGGACAGGCGAACACTGAAGCTTTCTTT.

The chain is built from TRBV10-3 and TRBJ2-7, with 9 bases lining up with TRBD2. The CDR3 totals 13 residues. Per the germline V gene, CDR1 is ENHRY and CDR2 is SYGVKD. V was pared by 2 bases and J by 7 bases, with 3 bases of the junction left unmatched. As DNA, the CDR3 is TGTGCCATCAGTGAGGGACTAGCGCGGGAGCAGTACTTC. This sequence encodes CAISEGLAREQYF.

The CDR3 DNA sequence: TGTGCCAGCAGTGCAAATACCGGCTATGGCTACACCTTC. Translation gives CASSANTGYGYTF. The chain has TRBV2 and TRBJ1-2, with D hard to call. This CDR3 contains 13 residues. The V and J ends lost 4 bases and 4 bases respectively, with 10 bases between them. Germline-derived CDR1 and CDR2 are SNHLY and FYNNEI.

The chain combines TRBV6-6 with TRBJ1-1; a weak D match, TRBD1 (5 bases). In germline, CDR1 is MNHNY, CDR2 SVGAGI (reference sequence). The CDR3 length is 15 residues. V was trimmed by 7 bases and J by 0 bases, leaving 15 bases between them. The DNA for the CDR3 is TGTGCCAGCACCCCTGGGGGATCGGTGAACACTGAAGCTTTCTTT. Protein product: CASTPGGSVNTEAFF.

V usage is TRBV11-2 and J usage is TRBJ2-3; D gene uncertain. Germline V gene sequence: CDR1 SGHAT, CDR2 FQNNGV. The V end was cut by 1 base, the J end by 1 base, with 9 bases between. The CDR3 length is 15 residues. CDR3 DNA: TGTGCCAGCAGCTTAGCCATACTCGGCACAGATACGCAGTATTTT. This translates into CASSLAILGTDTQYF.

The J gene is TRBJ2-2, the V gene TRBV29-1, with a possible D match to TRBD2 (5 bases). The V gene lost 3 bases and the J gene lost 3 bases, with 8 bases spanning the gap. Germline V gene sequence: CDR1 SQVTM, CDR2 ANQGSEA. The CDR3 length is 13 residues. Here the CDR3 reads CSVDEGYTGELFF. The CDR3 bases are TGCAGCGTTGACGAGGGTTACACCGGGGAGCTGTTTTTT.

The rearrangement links TRBV7-2 to TRBJ1-4, with D hard to call. This CDR3 region has 15 residues. Germline V lookup: CDR1 SGHTA, CDR2 FQGNSA. Trimming took off 5 bases at V and 1 base at J, with 11 bases between the two ends. DNA of the CDR3: TGTGCCAGCAGCCTCAACTACGGAACTAATGAAAAACTGTTTTTT. Residues: CASSLNYGTNEKLFF.

The chain employs TRBV13 and TRBJ2-7, with 9 bases lining up with TRBD1. V was pared by 0 bases and J by 2 bases, with 5 bases of the junction left unmatched. This CDR3 has 16 amino acids. Germline CDR1 is PRHDT and CDR2 is FYEKMQ (reference sequence). The DNA of the CDR3 is TGTGCCAGCAGCTTAGGCCACGGGACAGGGCCCTACGAGCAGTACTTC. Protein product: CASSLGHGTGPYEQYF.

This clone occurred once. The genes are TRBV10-2 and TRBJ1-5, with D unclear. Germline V gene sequence: CDR1 WSHSY, CDR2 SAAADI. Trimming left V 2 bases short and J 0 bases short, with 8 bases between. This CDR3 is 15 amino acids long. This CDR3 is CASSEGWGSNQPQHF. The CDR3 bases are TGCGCCAGCAGTGAGGGTTGGGGTAGCAATCAGCCCCAGCATTTT.

This chain links TRBV2 with TRBJ2-1; D is possibly TRBD1 (5 bases). Trimming took 6 bases from V and 5 from J, leaving 8 bases between them. Germline CDR1 is SNHLY and CDR2 is FYNNEI. The CDR3 runs to 12 residues. The CDR3 DNA is TGTGCCAGCAGCGTCAGGGACAATGAGCAGTTCTTC. Residues: CASSVRDNEQFF.